This T cell receptor (beta chain) appears in the sequencing data of a study of OX40 agonist ivuxolimab in advanced cancers. In the study overall: While on treatment, patients had intravenous ivuxolimab at 0.01 to 10 mg/kg every 2 weeks. The dose-escalation group included hepatocellular carcinoma, melanoma, renal cell carcinoma and head and neck cancer. Study-level findings and limits: Expanded peripheral T cell antigen specificity was not determined. There was clonal expansion of CD4+ and CD8+ blood T cells by week 6 at 0.1 to 3.0 mg/kg.

The germline V gene has CDR1 GTSNPN and CDR2 SVGIG (reference sequence). The CDR3 is made up of 13 amino acids. Trimming took 0 bases from V and 6 from J, leaving 9 bases between them. On this clone: Antigen specificity is unknown.

Generated by immunoSEQ multiplex PCR, the TCRdb table keeps only in-frame clones and is missing some. The sample includes roughly 20,000 clones, 70% to 90% seen only once; the top ten take 60% to 80%. The clonotype originates from an adult with an advanced solid tumor such as melanoma, head and neck, liver or kidney cancer. The specimen comprised CD4+ or CD8+ T cells sorted from blood, sampled in a trial of the OX40 agonist ivuxolimab. The genes are TRBV30 and TRBJ2-1; no clear D. CDR3 sequence: CAWSVLSGNEQFF. The CDR3, as DNA: TGTGCCTGGAGTGTACTCAGTGGCAATGAGCAGTTCTTC.